This T cell receptor beta chain was recovered during a study of shared clonotypes between healthy human individuals. General study points: Memory subsets generally showed smaller estimated richness than naive subsets did. Rarefaction curves obtained for sorted subsets showed sequencing incomplete despite large depth.

Partitioning of CD4+ cells yielded a CD45RA+ naive subset and a CD45RA-negative memory subset. Germline V gene data show CDR1 as MNHEY and CDR2 as SMNVEV (reference sequence). V was pared by 5 bases and J by 9 bases, with 11 bases of the junction left unmatched. The CDR3 has 16 amino acids. Deep level was the assay's run setting. Some clones are missing from TCRdb's copy, which holds only in-frame ones; the method was immunoSEQ multiplex PCR. The sample has some 1,600,000 clones, approximately 98% seen once. Turning to this clone: Its antigen remains unknown.

The sample comprised naive CD4+ T cells sorted from blood. The subset is: CD45RA+ positively selected. The chain joins TRBV27 to TRBJ2-1; 12 bases agree with TRBD2. The sequence came from a man aged 25 to 40 in good health. This CDR3 is CASSPPSGRAIGEQFF. The DNA for the CDR3 is TGTGCCAGCAGTCCCCCTAGCGGGAGGGCCATTGGTGAGCAGTTCTTC.